This entry features one T cell receptor (beta chain) sequence. Its cognate antigen is unknown. Regarding time point: week 3, after first cycle of checkpoint inhibitor. Blood was drawn before treatment and at week 3 after checkpoint blockade. Apart from a couple of fast progressors, RECIST 1.1 response was judged 12 weeks post-infusion. Produced via immunoSEQ multiplex PCR; TCRdb's table is partial and in-frame only. The sample shows over 8,000 clones, around 85% of them seen only once. This entry is derived from a study of blood T cell dynamics during melanoma immunotherapy. Study in general: Patients with metastatic melanoma got pembrolizumab or nivolumab-ipilimumab as first-line care.

Overall study results and limits: PBMC repertoires of eventual disease-control patients split at W3 into clonality or diversity gains.

The material sequenced was blood, taken from a patient treated with checkpoint blockade. The TCR originated in a human donor with melanoma.

CDR3 sequence reads: CASSTGRREPQHF. The DNA for the CDR3 is TGTGCCAGCAGTACGGGCCGGCGGGAGCCCCAGCATTTT. The V gene is TRBV28, the J gene TRBJ1-5, with D unresolved. The germline V gene has CDR1 MDHEN and CDR2 SYDVKM. The CDR3 contains 13 residues. V was pared by 5 bases and J by 8 bases, with 13 bases between.